The 6 T cell receptor beta chains reported below all come from one sample, sequenced in a study of T-cell memory formation after mild COVID-19. TCRdb analysed the 5' RACE reads with MiXCR anew, one entry per CDR3 protein. The table records 100,000 to 150,000 distinct CDR3 sequences, 17% of them present only once. Sequenced input: PBMCs or a T cell subset sorted from them (not recorded which). These receptors were obtained from a man aged 18 to 29 who had mild COVID-19 (a few samples of this study predate the infection). Cell type and time point are not known.

This clonotype was recorded a few times. The chain employs TRBV20-1 and TRBJ2-1; D assignment may be TRBD1 or TRBD2 (6 bases each). The germline V gene encodes CDR1 DFQATT and CDR2 SNEGSKA (reference sequence). The CDR3 length is 13 residues. V dropped 8 bases and J dropped 7 bases, with 18 bases sitting between them. The CDR3 region is CSPSGANDNEQFF. CDR3 nucleotide sequence: TGCAGTCCCTCGGGGGCCAATGATAATGAGCAGTTCTTC.

J is TRBJ1-5 and V is TRBV10-3, with 9 bases identical to TRBD1. The CDR3 is made up of 17 amino acids. Trimming at V came to 4 bases and at J to 3 bases, leaving 10 bases not matched to a gene. The V gene's germline CDR1 is ENHRY and CDR2 SYGVKD. Written as DNA, the CDR3 is TGTGCCATCAGTGGACATGGGGGACAGGGTTCCAATCAGCCCCAGCATTTT. As protein: CAISGHGGQGSNQPQHF.

The sample holds a few counts of this clonotype. This rearrangement joins TRBV5-1 to TRBJ2-3; 12 bases align to TRBD2. V was clipped by 4 bases and J by 1 base; unmatched bases: 4. Per the germline V gene, CDR1 is SGHRS and CDR2 is YFSETQ. The CDR3 length is 16 residues. The CDR3 here is CASSKWTSGGTDTQYF. The CDR3 DNA follows: TGCGCCAGCAGCAAATGGACTAGCGGGGGCACAGATACGCAGTATTTT.

The chain combines TRBV6-1 with TRBJ1-1; D is ambiguous. Germline-derived CDR1 and CDR2 are MNHNS and SASEGT. V was clipped by 6 bases and J by 3 bases, with 11 bases between them. The CDR3 is made up of 13 amino acids. CDR3 sequence reads: CASSRGADTEAFF. The CDR3 DNA reads TGTGCCAGCAGCCGGGGAGCGGACACTGAAGCTTTCTTT.

This sequence joins TRBV27 and TRBJ2-2; TRBD2 might be the D (6 bases). CDR3 length: 14 residues. The V gene lost 6 bases and the J gene lost 4 bases, with 12 bases spanning the gap. Germline V lookup: CDR1 MNHEY, CDR2 SMNVEV (reference sequence). The chain's CDR3 is CASRRDSFTGELFF. As DNA, the CDR3 is TGTGCCAGCAGAAGGGACTCTTTCACCGGGGAGCTGTTTTTT.

The chain recombines TRBV11-2 with TRBJ2-5; perhaps TRBD2 as D (7 bases). The CDR3 has 16 amino acids. The germline V gene has CDR1 SGHAT and CDR2 FQNNGV. Trimming shortened V by 6 bases and J by 4 bases, and 21 bases separated the two germline ends. The CDR3 sequence is CASSIGAGGHLETQYF. The DNA of the CDR3 is TGTGCCAGCAGTATAGGGGCCGGGGGGCACTTAGAGACCCAGTACTTC.